These T cell receptor beta chains were read from a single sample in a study of T cell responses to AZD1222 COVID-19 vaccine. Sequencing used immunoSEQ multiplex PCR; TCRdb keeps in-frame clones, though not all of them. The sample lists about 120,000 clones; 92% were seen once. Sequenced material: peripheral blood, taken on day 0 of AZD1222 vaccination. Source of these receptors: an adult in good health. CDR3s include the opening cysteine and the closing phenylalanine or tryptophan. The order of the fields is V gene, CDR3 length, D gene, J gene, clone size, CDR3 DNA, CDR3 protein. A D gene is named only where the DNA matches it firmly. Clone size appears in some rows only: once, few, many, or a class for an expanded clone.

V: TRBV27
length: 15
D: TRBD1
J: TRBJ1-1
size: -
DNA: TGTGCCAGCAGTCCAGGGACAGGGGGGAGCACTGAAGCTTTCTTT
CDR3: CASSPGTGGSTEAFF

V: TRBV18
length: 19
D: -
J: TRBJ1-4
size: once
DNA: TGTGCCAGCTCACCAGGGAGAAACCAACCGGGCGCAACTAATGAAAAACTGTTTTTT
CDR3: CASSPGRNQPGATNEKLFF

V: TRBV7-2
length: 17
D: -
J: TRBJ1-4
size: -
DNA: TGTGCCAGCAGCTTAGCCGGGCCCGAGGGATGGGATGAAAAACTGTTTTTT
CDR3: CASSLAGPEGWDEKLFF

V: TRBV4-3
length: 14
D: -
J: TRBJ1-2
size: -
DNA: TGCGCCAGCAGCCAAGTCACGTCGGCCTATGGCTACACCTTC
CDR3: CASSQVTSAYGYTF

V: TRBV15
length: 15
D: -
J: TRBJ1-4
size: -
DNA: TGTGCCACCAGCAGGCAAATAGGAGCTAATGAAAAACTGTTTTTT
CDR3: CATSRQIGANEKLFF

V: TRBV19
length: 15
D: -
J: TRBJ2-2
size: -
DNA: TGTGCCAGTACCCCATCGGGAGTTGTCGACGGGGAGCTGTTTTTT
CDR3: CASTPSGVVDGELFF

V: TRBV28
length: 16
D: TRBD2
J: TRBJ2-3
size: -
DNA: TGTGCCAGCAGTTTAACCGGGACTACTAGCACAGATACGCAGTATTTT
CDR3: CASSLTGTTSTDTQYF

V: TRBV5-4
length: 13
D: -
J: TRBJ2-3
size: -
DNA: TGTGCCAGCAGCCCTGGAAGCACAGATACGCAGTATTTT
CDR3: CASSPGSTDTQYF

V: TRBV6-5
length: 14
D: TRBD2
J: TRBJ2-7
size: -
DNA: TGTGCCAGCAGGGCCGGGACTAGGTCCTACGAGCAGTACTTC
CDR3: CASRAGTRSYEQYF

V: TRBV12-3/TRBV12-4
length: 11
D: -
J: TRBJ2-1
size: -
DNA: TGTGCCAGCAGTTCTACAGGAAAGCAGTTCTTC
CDR3: CASSSTGKQFF

V: TRBV27
length: 16
D: -
J: TRBJ1-3
size: -
DNA: TGTGCCAGCAGTTTATTAGGACCGCCCTCTGGAAACACCATATATTTT
CDR3: CASSLLGPPSGNTIYF

V: TRBV29-1
length: 14
D: -
J: TRBJ2-7
size: -
DNA: TGCAGCGTGTCCAAGAGACTAGAATCCCACGAGCAGTACTTC
CDR3: CSVSKRLESHEQYF

V: TRBV27
length: 14
D: -
J: TRBJ2-1
size: -
DNA: TGTGCCAGCAGTTTAGGGCAGGGCTACAATGAGCAGTTCTTC
CDR3: CASSLGQGYNEQFF

V: TRBV4-1
length: 14
D: -
J: TRBJ1-3
size: -
DNA: TGCGCCAGCAGCCAAGTCAGGGAAGGAAACACCATATATTTT
CDR3: CASSQVREGNTIYF

V: TRBV15
length: 12
D: -
J: TRBJ2-2
size: -
DNA: TGTGCCACCAGCCCCAACACCGGGGAGCTGTTTTTT
CDR3: CATSPNTGELFF

V: TRBV4-3
length: 14
D: TRBD1
J: TRBJ1-4
size: -
DNA: TGCGCCAGCAGCCATGGGACAGGAAGTGAAAAACTGTTTTTT
CDR3: CASSHGTGSEKLFF

V: TRBV19
length: 13
D: -
J: TRBJ1-5
size: -
DNA: TGTGCCAGTAGTACGGACCGGGATCAGCCCCAGCATTTT
CDR3: CASSTDRDQPQHF

V: TRBV9
length: 15
D: -
J: TRBJ1-6
size: -
DNA: TGTGCCAGCAGCGTAGGACCCAAGGGAGGATCACCCCTCCACTTT
CDR3: CASSVGPKGGSPLHF

V: TRBV5-1
length: 13
D: -
J: TRBJ2-5
size: -
DNA: TGCGCCAGCGGGCCAGGTAACCAAGAGACCCAGTACTTC
CDR3: CASGPGNQETQYF

V: TRBV14
length: 16
D: -
J: TRBJ1-2
size: -
DNA: TGTGCCAGCAGCCAAGATTCGCGGGACGCACTCTATGGCTACACCTTC
CDR3: CASSQDSRDALYGYTF

V: TRBV10-1
length: 16
D: -
J: TRBJ1-5
size: -
DNA: TGCGCCAGCAGTGAATGGGAGGGATCATCCAATCAGCCCCAGCATTTT
CDR3: CASSEWEGSSNQPQHF

V: TRBV7-2
length: 14
D: TRBD1
J: TRBJ1-5
size: -
DNA: TGTGCCAGCAGCCAGGGGGGTTCAAATCAGCCCCAGCATTTT
CDR3: CASSQGGSNQPQHF

V: TRBV5-4
length: 16
D: -
J: TRBJ2-2
size: -
DNA: TGTGCCAGCAGCTCTGAGGGGGGGATAAACACCGGGGAGCTGTTTTTT
CDR3: CASSSEGGINTGELFF

V: TRBV2
length: 16
D: TRBD1
J: TRBJ1-2
size: -
DNA: TGTGCCAGCAGTGAAGCGGGGTATACAGGGGACGGTGGCTACACCTTC
CDR3: CASSEAGYTGDGGYTF

V: TRBV6-5
length: 11
D: -
J: TRBJ1-2
size: -
DNA: TGTGCCAGCAGTCCAGGAACCGGCTACACCTTC
CDR3: CASSPGTGYTF

V: TRBV30
length: 13
D: -
J: TRBJ1-2
size: -
DNA: TGTGCCTGGAGTGTAGGATCTTGGGCCGGCTACACCTTC
CDR3: CAWSVGSWAGYTF

V: TRBV7-2
length: 16
D: -
J: TRBJ1-5
size: -
DNA: TGTGCCAGCAGCTTAATATTAGGCCAGGGCAATCAGCCCCAGCATTTT
CDR3: CASSLILGQGNQPQHF

V: TRBV28
length: 19
D: TRBD1
J: TRBJ2-7
size: -
DNA: TGTGCCAGCAGTACGATCCGGGACAGGGGGCAGAGAACTAATCACGAGCAGTACTTC
CDR3: CASSTIRDRGQRTNHEQYF

V: TRBV6-6
length: 15
D: TRBD1
J: TRBJ2-7
size: few
DNA: TGTGCCAGTGAGGCGACAGGGTTTCTCTCCTACGAGCAGTACTTC
CDR3: CASEATGFLSYEQYF

V: TRBV9
length: 16
D: -
J: TRBJ2-5
size: -
DNA: TGTGCCAGCAGCGTAGGTGGAGAGGGGCTTTGGGAGACCCAGTACTTC
CDR3: CASSVGGEGLWETQYF

V: TRBV19
length: 13
D: -
J: TRBJ2-3
size: once
DNA: TGTGCCAGTATCAGGGCAGGCACAGATACGCAGTATTTT
CDR3: CASIRAGTDTQYF

V: TRBV5-6
length: 16
D: -
J: TRBJ2-2
size: -
DNA: TGTGCCAGCAGCGCGCCACAGGGGAGGATCACCGGGGAGCTGTTTTTT
CDR3: CASSAPQGRITGELFF

V: TRBV15
length: 14
D: -
J: TRBJ1-6
size: -
DNA: TGTGCCACCAGCGGGAGCTCCTATAATTCACCCCTCCACTTT
CDR3: CATSGSSYNSPLHF

V: TRBV3-1/TRBV3-2
length: 14
D: -
J: TRBJ1-1
size: -
DNA: TGTGCCAGCAGCCAGGGCAGGGTTTACGCTGAAGCTTTCTTT
CDR3: CASSQGRVYAEAFF

V: TRBV9
length: 17
D: TRBD1
J: TRBJ1-4
size: once
DNA: TGTGCCAGCAGCGCGTCCGGGACAGGGAATGCGGCTCAAAAACTGTTTTTT
CDR3: CASSASGTGNAAQKLFF

V: TRBV27
length: 15
D: TRBD1
J: TRBJ1-2
size: few
DNA: TGTGCCAGCAGGCCGGACAGGGCACAGAACTATGGCTACACCTTC
CDR3: CASRPDRAQNYGYTF

V: TRBV12-3/TRBV12-4
length: 12
D: -
J: TRBJ1-2
size: -
DNA: TGTGCCAGCAGTACGGGTAACTATGGCTACACCTTC
CDR3: CASSTGNYGYTF

V: TRBV6-5
length: 12
D: -
J: TRBJ2-7
size: -
DNA: TGTGCCAGCAGTCCTGCCATCTACGAGCAGTACTTC
CDR3: CASSPAIYEQYF

V: TRBV6-5
length: 14
D: -
J: TRBJ1-1
size: -
DNA: TGTGCCAGCAGGCTGCCGGGAGGTAGCACTGAAGCTTTCTTT
CDR3: CASRLPGGSTEAFF

V: TRBV6-5
length: 15
D: TRBD1
J: TRBJ2-7
size: -
DNA: TGTGCCAGCAGTTTAGGACAGGGGGGTCCCTACGAGCAGTACTTC
CDR3: CASSLGQGGPYEQYF

V: TRBV21-1
length: 17
D: -
J: TRBJ2-1
size: -
DNA: TGTGCCAGCAGCAAAGCAGAGCGGGGGGACCCCTACAATGAGCAGTTCTTC
CDR3: CASSKAERGDPYNEQFF

V: TRBV5-1
length: 16
D: TRBD1
J: TRBJ1-4
size: -
DNA: TGCGCCAGCAGCTGGGCAGGGACAGGGAAGGGGGAAAAACTGTTTTTT
CDR3: CASSWAGTGKGEKLFF

V: TRBV29-1
length: 14
D: TRBD1
J: TRBJ2-7
size: -
DNA: TGCAGCGTTGGTGGGACAGGGGGCTCCTACGAGCAGTACTTC
CDR3: CSVGGTGGSYEQYF

V: TRBV6-5
length: 16
D: -
J: TRBJ1-6
size: -
DNA: TGTGCCAGCAGTTATAATCCAACCGAGGGAAATTCACCCCTCCACTTT
CDR3: CASSYNPTEGNSPLHF

V: TRBV9
length: 17
D: -
J: TRBJ1-2
size: -
DNA: TGTGCCAGCAGCGTAGACAACCTCAGAACTCCTAACTATGGCTACACCTTC
CDR3: CASSVDNLRTPNYGYTF

V: TRBV6-5
length: 15
D: TRBD1
J: TRBJ1-6
size: -
DNA: TGTGCCAGCAGTCGCGGACAGGGGGAGAGTTCACCCCTCCACTTT
CDR3: CASSRGQGESSPLHF

V: TRBV24-1
length: 14
D: -
J: TRBJ1-2
size: -
DNA: TGTGCCACCAGTGATTCACCCGGGACCTATGGCTACACCTTC
CDR3: CATSDSPGTYGYTF

V: TRBV19
length: 15
D: -
J: TRBJ1-1
size: -
DNA: TGTGCCAGTACCCTCGGTTTGTGGCGGAACACTGAAGCTTTCTTT
CDR3: CASTLGLWRNTEAFF

V: TRBV20-1
length: 16
D: TRBD1
J: TRBJ1-5
size: -
DNA: TGCAGTGCTAGTAACAGGGGGTCCATCGGCAATCAGCCCCAGCATTTT
CDR3: CSASNRGSIGNQPQHF

V: TRBV3-1/TRBV3-2
length: 16
D: -
J: TRBJ2-2
size: once
DNA: TGTGCCAGCAGCCAAGTAAGAACAGGGAACACCGGGGAGCTGTTTTTT
CDR3: CASSQVRTGNTGELFF

V: TRBV6-5
length: 15
D: -
J: TRBJ2-5
size: few
DNA: TGTGCCAGCAGTTACTTAGCCGACCAGTCGACTTCCCAGTACTTC
CDR3: CASSYLADQSTSQYF

V: TRBV5-6
length: 19
D: TRBD1
J: TRBJ1-1
size: -
DNA: TGTGCCAGCAGCCCCTTGGACAGGCGTATCCCTTTTTTGAACACTGAAGCTTTCTTT
CDR3: CASSPLDRRIPFLNTEAFF

V: TRBV28
length: 19
D: TRBD2
J: TRBJ2-7
size: -
DNA: TGTGCCAGCAGTTTAGGTGGGACTAGCGGGTGGGGGCTCTCCTACGAGCAGTACTTC
CDR3: CASSLGGTSGWGLSYEQYF